What follows describes a single T cell receptor (beta chain). This sample is part of a study of cytotoxic CD8 clonotypes in ibrutinib-treated CLL. Study as a whole: Included were about 11 relapsed/refractory and roughly 15 treatment-naive patients, of whom fewer than 18 were IGHV unmutated. Median treatment time before response sampling was 12 months, range 6 to 36. Productive templates averaged approximately 260,000 per sample, and productive rearrangements around 92,000.

The table came from immunoSEQ multiplex PCR; TCRdb's copy has only in-frame clones and leaves some out. The table includes 300,000 to 350,000 clones, approximately 80% detected once. Genomic DNA for TCR beta libraries, roughly 2 micrograms, came from cryopreserved PBMCs. CDR1 and CDR2 (germline): SGHVS, FQNEAQ. V was clipped by 2 bases and J by 3 bases; unmatched bases: 5. CDR3 size: 15 residues. The source is a human donor with chronic lymphocytic leukemia. The rearrangement links TRBV7-8 to TRBJ2-7; TRBD1 aligns across 9 bases. Specimen: PBMCs, collected before ibrutinib treatment. The CDR3 reads CASSLKTGGGYEQYF. As DNA, the CDR3 is TGTGCCAGCAGCTTAAAGACAGGGGGGGGCTACGAGCAGTACTTC.